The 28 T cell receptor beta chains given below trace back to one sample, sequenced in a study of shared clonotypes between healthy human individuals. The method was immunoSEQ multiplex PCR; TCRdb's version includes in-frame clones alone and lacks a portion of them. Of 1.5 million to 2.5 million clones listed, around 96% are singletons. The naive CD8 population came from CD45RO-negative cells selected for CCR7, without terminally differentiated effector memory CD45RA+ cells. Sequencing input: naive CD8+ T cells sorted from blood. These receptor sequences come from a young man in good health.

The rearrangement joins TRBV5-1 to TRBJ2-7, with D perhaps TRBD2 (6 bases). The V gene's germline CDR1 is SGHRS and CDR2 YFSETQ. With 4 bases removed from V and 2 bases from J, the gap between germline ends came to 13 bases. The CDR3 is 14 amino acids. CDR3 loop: CASSKGGETYEQYF. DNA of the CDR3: TGCGCCAGCAGCAAAGGAGGGGAGACCTACGAGCAGTACTTC.

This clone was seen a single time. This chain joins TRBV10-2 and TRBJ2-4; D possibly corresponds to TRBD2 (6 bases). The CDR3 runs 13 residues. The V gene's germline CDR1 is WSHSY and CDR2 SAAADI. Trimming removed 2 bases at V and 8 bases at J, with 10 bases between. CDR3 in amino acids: CASSEERLDIQYF. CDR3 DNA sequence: TGCGCCAGCAGTGAGGAGCGACTAGACATTCAGTACTTC.

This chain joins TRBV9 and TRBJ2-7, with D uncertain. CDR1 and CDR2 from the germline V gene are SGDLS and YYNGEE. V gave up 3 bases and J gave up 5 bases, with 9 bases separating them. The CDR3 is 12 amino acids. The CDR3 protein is CASSDSPNEQYF. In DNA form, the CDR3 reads TGTGCCAGCAGCGACTCACCCAACGAGCAGTACTTC.

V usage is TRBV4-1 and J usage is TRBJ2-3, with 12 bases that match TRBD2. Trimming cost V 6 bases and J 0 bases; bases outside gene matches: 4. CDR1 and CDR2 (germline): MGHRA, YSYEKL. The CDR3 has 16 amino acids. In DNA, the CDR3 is TGCGCCAGCAGTGTTGGACTAGCGGGAAGCACAGATACGCAGTATTTT. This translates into CASSVGLAGSTDTQYF.

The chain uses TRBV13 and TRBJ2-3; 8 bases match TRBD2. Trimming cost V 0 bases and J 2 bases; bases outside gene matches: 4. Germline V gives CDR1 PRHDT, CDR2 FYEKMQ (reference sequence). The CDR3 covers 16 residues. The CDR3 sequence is CASSLGPGGPTDTQYF. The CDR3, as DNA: TGTGCCAGCAGCTTAGGGCCGGGGGGGCCCACAGATACGCAGTATTTT.

The CDR3, as DNA: TGTGCCTGGAACGGGGGGAACAGTTACAATCAGCCCCAGCATTTT. Protein product: CAWNGGNSYNQPQHF. This chain links TRBV30 with TRBJ1-5; D perhaps matches TRBD1 (5 bases). This CDR3 region has 15 residues. Trimming shortened V by 4 bases and J by 3 bases, and 16 bases separated the two germline ends. Looked up from germline, CDR1 is GTSNPN and CDR2 is SVGIG (reference sequence).

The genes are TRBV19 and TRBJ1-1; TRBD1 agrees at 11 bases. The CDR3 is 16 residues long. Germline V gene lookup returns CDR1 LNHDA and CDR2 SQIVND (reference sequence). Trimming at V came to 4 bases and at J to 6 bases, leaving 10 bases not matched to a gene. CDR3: CASSSPDRGPWAEAFF. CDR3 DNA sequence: TGTGCCAGTAGTAGCCCGGACAGGGGGCCCTGGGCTGAAGCTTTCTTT.

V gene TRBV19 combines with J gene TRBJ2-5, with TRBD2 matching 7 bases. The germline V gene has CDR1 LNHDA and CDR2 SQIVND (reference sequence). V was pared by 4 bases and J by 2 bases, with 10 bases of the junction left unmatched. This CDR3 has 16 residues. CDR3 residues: CASSTLAGVRQETQYF. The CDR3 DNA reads TGTGCCAGTAGTACGTTGGCGGGAGTCCGGCAAGAGACCCAGTACTTC.

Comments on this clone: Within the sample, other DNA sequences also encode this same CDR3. CDR3 protein: CASSLGGREQYF. CDR3 sequence (DNA): TGTGCCAGCAGCCTCGGGGGCCGGGAGCAGTACTTC. This rearrangement joins TRBV7-9 to TRBJ2-7; D may be TRBD1 or TRBD2 (6 bases each). The CDR3 has 12 residues. Germline CDR1 SEHNR, CDR2 FQNEAQ (reference sequence). The germline V and J ends were trimmed by 5 bases and 7 bases, with 12 bases remaining between them.

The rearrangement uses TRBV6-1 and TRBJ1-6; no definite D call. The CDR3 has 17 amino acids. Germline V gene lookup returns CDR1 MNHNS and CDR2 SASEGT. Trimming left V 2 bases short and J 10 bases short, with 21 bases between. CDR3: CASSESSFSLPGSPLHF. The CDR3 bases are TGTGCCAGCAGTGAAAGTAGTTTTTCCTTACCCGGGTCACCCCTCCACTTT.

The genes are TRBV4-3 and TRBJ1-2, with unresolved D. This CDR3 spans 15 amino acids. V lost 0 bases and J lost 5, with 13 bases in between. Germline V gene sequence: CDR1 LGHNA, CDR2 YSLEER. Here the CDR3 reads CASSQDIGLGYGYTF. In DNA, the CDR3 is TGCGCCAGCAGCCAAGATATAGGGTTGGGGTATGGCTACACCTTC.

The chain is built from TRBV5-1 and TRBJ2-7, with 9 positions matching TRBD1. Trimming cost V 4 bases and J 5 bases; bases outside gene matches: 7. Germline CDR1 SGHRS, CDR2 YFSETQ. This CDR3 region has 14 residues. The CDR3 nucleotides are TGCGCCAGCAGCCCGGGACAGGGCTACAACGAGCAGTACTTC. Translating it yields CASSPGQGYNEQYF.

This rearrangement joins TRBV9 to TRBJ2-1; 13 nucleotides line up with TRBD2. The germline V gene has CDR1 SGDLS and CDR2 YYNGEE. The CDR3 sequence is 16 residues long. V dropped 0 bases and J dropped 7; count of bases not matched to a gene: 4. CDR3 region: CASSVAGLAGANEQFF. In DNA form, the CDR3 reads TGTGCCAGCAGCGTAGCCGGACTAGCGGGGGCAAATGAGCAGTTCTTC.

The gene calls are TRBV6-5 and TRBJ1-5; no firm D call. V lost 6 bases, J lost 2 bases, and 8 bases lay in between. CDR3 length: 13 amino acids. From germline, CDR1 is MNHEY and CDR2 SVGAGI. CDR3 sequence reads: CASSPSGNQPQHF. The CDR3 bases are TGTGCCAGCAGCCCTTCGGGCAATCAGCCCCAGCATTTT.

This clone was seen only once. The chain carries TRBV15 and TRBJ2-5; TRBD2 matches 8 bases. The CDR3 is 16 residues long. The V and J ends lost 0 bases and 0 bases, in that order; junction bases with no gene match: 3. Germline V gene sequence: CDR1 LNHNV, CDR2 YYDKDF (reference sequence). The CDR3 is CATSRELAGNQETQYF. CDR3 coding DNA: TGTGCCACCAGCAGAGAGTTAGCGGGGAACCAAGAGACCCAGTACTTC.

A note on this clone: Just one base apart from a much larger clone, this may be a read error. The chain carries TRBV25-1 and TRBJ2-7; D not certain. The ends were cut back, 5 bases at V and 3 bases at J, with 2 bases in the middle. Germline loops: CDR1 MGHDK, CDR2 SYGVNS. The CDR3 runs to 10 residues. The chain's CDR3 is CASSNYEQYF. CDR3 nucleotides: TGTGCCAGCAGTAACTACGAGCAGTACTTC.

The CDR3 is CASRDSISNQPQHF. CDR3 nucleotide sequence: TGTGCCAGCCGGGACAGCATTAGCAATCAGCCCCAGCATTTT. The chain uses TRBV2 and TRBJ1-5, with 7 bases fitting TRBD1. This CDR3 has 14 residues. V shed 8 bases, J shed 0 bases, and the junction held 4 bases outside the gene matches. In germline, CDR1 is SNHLY, CDR2 FYNNEI.

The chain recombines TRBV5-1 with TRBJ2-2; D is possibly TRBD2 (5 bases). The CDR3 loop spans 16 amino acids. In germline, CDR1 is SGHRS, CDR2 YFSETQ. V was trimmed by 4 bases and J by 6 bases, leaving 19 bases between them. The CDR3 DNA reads TGCGCCAGCAGCCCGATCCCGGACTCGGGTGCCGGGGAGCTGTTTTTT. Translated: CASSPIPDSGAGELFF.

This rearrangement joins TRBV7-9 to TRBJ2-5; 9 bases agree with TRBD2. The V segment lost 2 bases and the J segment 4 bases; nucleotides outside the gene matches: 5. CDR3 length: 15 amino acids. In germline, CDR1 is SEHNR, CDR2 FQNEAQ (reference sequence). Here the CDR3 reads CASSLLAGERETQYF. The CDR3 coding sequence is TGTGCCAGCAGCTTATTAGCGGGGGAACGAGAGACCCAGTACTTC.

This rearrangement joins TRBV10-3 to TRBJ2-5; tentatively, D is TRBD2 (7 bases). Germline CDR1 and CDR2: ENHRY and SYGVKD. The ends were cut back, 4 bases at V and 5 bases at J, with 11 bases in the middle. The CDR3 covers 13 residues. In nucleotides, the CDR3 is TGTGCCATCAGTGTAGGGAGGGGGGAGACCCAGTACTTC. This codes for CAISVGRGETQYF.

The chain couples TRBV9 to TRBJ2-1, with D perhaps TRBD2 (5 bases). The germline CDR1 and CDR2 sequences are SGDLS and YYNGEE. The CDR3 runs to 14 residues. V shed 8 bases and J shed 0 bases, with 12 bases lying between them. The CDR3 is CASTRADSYNEQFF. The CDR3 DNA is TGTGCCAGTACAAGAGCGGACTCCTACAATGAGCAGTTCTTC.

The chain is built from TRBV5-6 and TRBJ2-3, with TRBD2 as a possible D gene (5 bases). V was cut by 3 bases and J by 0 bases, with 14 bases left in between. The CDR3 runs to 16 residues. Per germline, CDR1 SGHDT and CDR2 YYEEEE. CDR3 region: CASSYTREWSTDTQYF. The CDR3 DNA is TGTGCCAGCAGCTATACTAGGGAGTGGAGCACAGATACGCAGTATTTT.

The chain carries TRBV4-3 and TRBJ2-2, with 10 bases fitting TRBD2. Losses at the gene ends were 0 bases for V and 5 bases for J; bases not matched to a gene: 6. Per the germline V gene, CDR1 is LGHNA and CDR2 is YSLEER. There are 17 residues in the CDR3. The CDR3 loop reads CASSQEPSGSYTGELFF. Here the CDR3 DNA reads TGCGCCAGCAGCCAAGAACCTAGCGGGAGTTATACCGGGGAGCTGTTTTTT.

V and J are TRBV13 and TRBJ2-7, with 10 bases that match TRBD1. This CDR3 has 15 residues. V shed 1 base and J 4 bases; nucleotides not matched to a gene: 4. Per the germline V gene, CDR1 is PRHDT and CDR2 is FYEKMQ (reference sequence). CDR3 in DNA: TGTGCCAGCAGCTTAGAAGGGACAGGGGTGTACGAGCAGTACTTC. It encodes CASSLEGTGVYEQYF.

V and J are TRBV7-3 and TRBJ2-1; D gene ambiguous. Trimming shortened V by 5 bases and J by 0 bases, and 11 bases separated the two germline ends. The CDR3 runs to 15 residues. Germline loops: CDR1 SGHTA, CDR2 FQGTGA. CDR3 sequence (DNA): TGTGCCAGCAGCGGCAGCGAAGTCTCCTACAATGAGCAGTTCTTC. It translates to CASSGSEVSYNEQFF.

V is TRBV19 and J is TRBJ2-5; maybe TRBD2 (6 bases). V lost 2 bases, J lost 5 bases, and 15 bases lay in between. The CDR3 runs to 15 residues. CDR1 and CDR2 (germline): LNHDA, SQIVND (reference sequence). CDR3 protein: CASSITGASVETQYF. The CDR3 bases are TGTGCCAGTAGTATAACTGGGGCTAGCGTGGAGACCCAGTACTTC.

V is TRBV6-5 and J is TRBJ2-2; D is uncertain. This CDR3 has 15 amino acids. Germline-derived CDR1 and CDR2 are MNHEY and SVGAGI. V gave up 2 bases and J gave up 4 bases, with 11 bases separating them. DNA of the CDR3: TGTGCCAGCAGTTACCTGGACGGAATCACCGGGGAGCTGTTTTTT. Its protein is CASSYLDGITGELFF.

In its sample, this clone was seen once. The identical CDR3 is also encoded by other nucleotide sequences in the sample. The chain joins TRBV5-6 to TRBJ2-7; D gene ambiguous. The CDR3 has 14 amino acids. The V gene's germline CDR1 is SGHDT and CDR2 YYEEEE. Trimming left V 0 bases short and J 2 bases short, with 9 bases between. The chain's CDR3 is CASSLGGGTYEQYF. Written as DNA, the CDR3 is TGTGCCAGCAGCTTGGGGGGTGGCACCTACGAGCAGTACTTC.